This entry features one T cell receptor (beta chain) sequence. This sample was included in a study of cytomegalovirus exposure and HLA in healthy donors. V was shortened by 2 bases and J by 4 bases, with 12 bases between the two germline ends. Germline values: CDR1 SGHTA, CDR2 FQGTGA. The CDR3 runs to 16 residues. The PCR ran on 60 Vbeta and 13 Jbeta primers. Here immunoSEQ multiplex PCR was the method, and the copy in TCRdb shows in-frame clones only, minus some. The sample lists about 160,000 clones; roughly four fifths were seen once. This sequence was found in a female donor in good health and CMV-seronegative. The rearrangement uses TRBV7-3 and TRBJ2-6; possible D gene TRBD2, 5 bases. What was sequenced was PBMCs. This CDR3 is CASSLEGTRGANVLTF. The CDR3 DNA reads as TGTGCCAGCAGCTTAGAGGGTACCAGGGGGGCCAACGTCCTGACTTTC.